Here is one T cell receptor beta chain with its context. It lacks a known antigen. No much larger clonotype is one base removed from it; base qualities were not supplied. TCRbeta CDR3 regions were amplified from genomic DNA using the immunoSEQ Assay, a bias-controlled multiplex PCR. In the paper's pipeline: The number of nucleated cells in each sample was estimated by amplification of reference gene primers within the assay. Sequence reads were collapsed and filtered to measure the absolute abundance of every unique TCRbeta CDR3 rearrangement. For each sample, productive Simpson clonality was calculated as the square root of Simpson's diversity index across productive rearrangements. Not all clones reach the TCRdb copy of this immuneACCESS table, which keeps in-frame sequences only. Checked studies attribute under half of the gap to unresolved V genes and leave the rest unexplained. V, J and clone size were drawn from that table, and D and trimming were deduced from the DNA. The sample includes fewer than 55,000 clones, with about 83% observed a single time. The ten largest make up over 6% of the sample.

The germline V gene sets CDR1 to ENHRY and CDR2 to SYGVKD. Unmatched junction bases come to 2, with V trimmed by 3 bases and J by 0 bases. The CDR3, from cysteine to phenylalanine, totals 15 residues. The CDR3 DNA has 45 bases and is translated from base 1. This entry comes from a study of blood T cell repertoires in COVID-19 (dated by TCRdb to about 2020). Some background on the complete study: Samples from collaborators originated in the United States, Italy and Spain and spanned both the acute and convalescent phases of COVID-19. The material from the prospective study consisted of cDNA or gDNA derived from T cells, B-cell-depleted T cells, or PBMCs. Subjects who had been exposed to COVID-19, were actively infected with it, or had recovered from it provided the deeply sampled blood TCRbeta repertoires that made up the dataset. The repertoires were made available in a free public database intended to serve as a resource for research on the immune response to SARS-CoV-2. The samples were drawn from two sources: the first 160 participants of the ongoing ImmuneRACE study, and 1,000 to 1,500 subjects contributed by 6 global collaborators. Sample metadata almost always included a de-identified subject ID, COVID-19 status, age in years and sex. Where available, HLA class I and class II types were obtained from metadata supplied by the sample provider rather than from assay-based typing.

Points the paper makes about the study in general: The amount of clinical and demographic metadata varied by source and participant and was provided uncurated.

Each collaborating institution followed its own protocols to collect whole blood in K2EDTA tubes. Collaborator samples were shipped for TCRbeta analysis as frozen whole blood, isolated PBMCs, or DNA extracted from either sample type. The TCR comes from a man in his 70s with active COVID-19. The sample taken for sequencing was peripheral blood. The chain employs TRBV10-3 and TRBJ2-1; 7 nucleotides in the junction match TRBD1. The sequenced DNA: TGTGCCATCAGTGAAGGGGACAGCTCCTACAATGAGCAGTTCTTC. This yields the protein CAISEGDSSYNEQFF.